These T cell receptor beta chains were read from a single sample in a study of blood T cell repertoires in COVID-19. Assay: immunoSEQ multiplex PCR; the TCRdb copy retains only in-frame clones and omits some. The profile covers approximately 80,000 clones, with 90% appearing a single time and 0.8% to 1.3% taken by the ten largest. Sequenced input: peripheral blood. These receptors were collected from a woman between 50 and 59 years old in a cohort sampled during active COVID-19. CDR3s include the opening cysteine and the closing phenylalanine or tryptophan. Fields, in order: clone size, V gene, J gene, D gene, CDR3 protein, CDR3 DNA. D genes are given only for firm matches. A row's size may be missing; if present it is once, few, many or a size class.

>once|TRBV9|TRBJ2-2|.
CASSPFEGTGELFF
TGTGCCAGCAGCCCCTTTGAGGGCACCGGGGAGCTGTTTTTT
>.|TRBV5-5|TRBJ1-2|TRBD1
CASSLSGQNPYGYTF
TGTGCCAGCAGCTTGTCGGGACAGAATCCCTATGGCTACACCTTC
>.|TRBV6-6|TRBJ1-1|TRBD1
CASRATGAIEEAFF
TGTGCCAGCAGAGCGACAGGGGCGATTGAGGAAGCTTTCTTT
>.|TRBV7-2|TRBJ2-1|TRBD2
CASSRRLAGYNEQFF
TGTGCCAGCAGCCGGCGGCTAGCGGGATACAATGAGCAGTTCTTC
>.|TRBV4-2|TRBJ2-7|TRBD2
CASSLYPSGSIDEQYF
TGTGCCAGCAGCCTCTACCCTAGCGGGAGTATCGACGAGCAGTACTTC
>.|TRBV7-2|TRBJ2-1|.
CASSLAVVEQFF
TGTGCCAGCAGCTTAGCAGTAGTTGAGCAGTTCTTC
>.|TRBV28|TRBJ2-5|TRBD1
CASSSSYRGGGTQYF
TGTGCCAGCAGTTCCTCCTACAGGGGTGGGGGGACCCAGTACTTC
>once|TRBV6-6|TRBJ2-3|TRBD2
CASTGREVTDTQYF
TGTGCCAGCACGGGGCGGGAGGTGACAGATACGCAGTATTTT
>.|TRBV20-1|TRBJ2-5|.
CSARESETQYF
TGCAGTGCTAGGGAGTCGGAGACCCAGTACTTC
>.|TRBV11-2|TRBJ1-6|.
CASSPNSPSNNSPLHF
TGTGCCAGCAGCCCTAATAGTCCTAGCAATAATTCACCCCTCCACTTT
>.|TRBV11-2|TRBJ2-7|TRBD1
CASSLDQGAGYEQYF
TGTGCCAGCAGCTTAGACCAGGGGGCGGGATACGAGCAGTACTTC
>few|TRBV5-1|TRBJ2-7|.
CASSSGDSGSEQYF
TGCGCCAGCAGCTCCGGGGACTCAGGGAGCGAGCAGTACTTC
>.|TRBV15|TRBJ2-1|.
CATSRDLGQRSYNEQFF
TGTGCCACCAGCAGAGACCTTGGACAACGATCCTACAATGAGCAGTTCTTC
>.|TRBV2|TRBJ1-5|TRBD1
CASREDRGDQPQHF
TGTGCCAGCAGAGAGGACAGGGGGGATCAGCCCCAGCATTTT
>once|TRBV7-3|TRBJ2-3|.
CASSFEGTDTQYF
TGTGCCAGCAGCTTTGAGGGAACAGATACGCAGTATTTT
>.|TRBV12-3/TRBV12-4|TRBJ1-1|TRBD1
CASSRQGRTEAFF
TGTGCCAGCAGTAGACAGGGACGCACTGAAGCTTTCTTT
>.|TRBV7-2|TRBJ2-3|.
CASSLPETTDTQYF
TGTGCCAGCAGCTTACCGGAGACCACAGATACGCAGTATTTT
>.|TRBV2|TRBJ2-1|TRBD2
CASSSGLAGVGEQFF
TGTGCCAGCAGCAGTGGACTAGCGGGAGTAGGTGAGCAGTTCTTC
>.|TRBV27|TRBJ1-2|.
CASSPGGQDGYTF
TGTGCCAGCAGCCCGGGGGGCCAGGATGGCTACACCTTC
>.|TRBV30|TRBJ2-7|TRBD1
CAWSVIGQGAYEQYF
TGTGCCTGGAGTGTGATCGGACAGGGAGCCTACGAGCAGTACTTC
>.|TRBV5-4|TRBJ2-5|.
CASSRNSGGAETQYF
TGTGCCAGCAGCCGCAACTCTGGAGGGGCGGAGACCCAGTACTTC
>.|TRBV18|TRBJ2-3|TRBD1
CASSPQEQGASTDTQYF
TGTGCCAGCTCACCTCAGGAGCAGGGGGCGAGCACAGATACGCAGTATTTT
>once|TRBV7-2|TRBJ2-7|TRBD2
CASSTTSGRSYEQYF
TGTGCCAGCAGCACTACTAGCGGGAGGTCCTACGAGCAGTACTTC